A selection of T cell receptor beta chains follows, all from one sample in a study of response to subunit inactivated influenza vaccine. A single record per CDR3 protein comes from TCRdb applying MiXCR to the RT-PCR reads. Among about 540,000 distinct CDR3 sequences, roughly a quarter were seen once, and the ten largest hold 2.5% to 3.5%. The sample was also reused in another study, on T cells expressing NK-cell markers.

Sequenced material: CD4+ T cells sorted from PBMCs, taken about 11 days after vaccination. These receptors all come from a man aged 45-60 years who received an inactivated influenza vaccine. The CDR3 runs from the conserved cysteine through the conserved F or W. The D gene is left open where the match is weak. Part of the rows lack a size; the others show once, few, many or a class for expanded clones.

14	.	TRBV6-1	TRBJ2-5	.	CASSPAGRQETQYF	TGTGCCAGCAGTCCGGCGGGCAGGCAAGAGACCCAGTACTTC
16	few	TRBV15	TRBJ2-1	TRBD2	CATSRGLAGDWYEQFF	TGTGCCACCAGCAGAGGACTAGCGGGAGACTGGTATGAGCAGTTCTTC
14	few	TRBV29-1	TRBJ2-7	TRBD1	CSVGPRTGDYEQYF	TGCAGCGTTGGGCCTAGGACAGGGGATTACGAGCAGTACTTC
14	many	TRBV29-1	TRBJ2-1	.	CSVRGKGLYNEQFF	TGCAGCGTTAGAGGAAAAGGCCTCTACAATGAGCAGTTCTTC
12	many	TRBV29-1	TRBJ2-7	TRBD1	CSVETGGNEQYF	TGCAGCGTGGAGACAGGGGGCAACGAGCAGTACTTC
15	few	TRBV5-1	TRBJ2-3	.	CASSWGGGPTDTQYF	TGCGCCAGCAGCTGGGGTGGGGGGCCTACAGATACGCAGTATTTT
14	.	TRBV2	TRBJ2-1	TRBD1	CASRNRDRGNEQFF	TGTGCCAGCAGGAACCGGGACAGGGGTAATGAGCAGTTCTTC
14	few	TRBV11-1	TRBJ1-2	TRBD1	CASSLPTGNYGYTF	TGTGCCAGCAGCTTACCGACAGGGAACTATGGCTACACCTTC
14	few	TRBV7-2	TRBJ2-3	.	CASSLNRITDTQYF	TGTGCCAGCAGCTTAAATCGCATCACAGATACGCAGTATTTT
16	.	TRBV7-2	TRBJ1-5	TRBD1	CASSLMGQGINQPQHF	TGTGCCAGCAGCTTAATGGGACAGGGAATCAATCAGCCCCAGCATTTT
12	.	TRBV6-2/TRBV6-3	TRBJ1-5	.	CASSSMTKPQHF	TGTGCCAGCAGTTCCATGACAAAGCCCCAGCATTTT
16	few	TRBV9	TRBJ2-3	TRBD2	CASSRAATSSADTQYF	TGTGCCAGCAGCCGAGCTGCGACTAGCAGCGCAGATACGCAGTATTTT
15	few	TRBV24-1	TRBJ1-5	TRBD1	CATSDSGQGSQPQHF	TGTGCCACCAGTGATTCGGGACAGGGAAGCCAGCCCCAGCATTTT
15	.	TRBV5-1	TRBJ2-5	.	CASSQGGRAQETQYF	TGCGCCAGCAGCCAGGGAGGACGGGCACAAGAGACCCAGTACTTC
15	.	TRBV7-9	TRBJ1-1	.	CASSLGTLMNTEAFF	TGTGCCAGCAGCTTAGGGACGCTTATGAACACTGAAGCTTTCTTT
15	few	TRBV20-1	TRBJ2-1	TRBD2	CSAGTSGSYYNEQFF	TGCAGTGCTGGGACTAGCGGGAGTTATTACAATGAGCAGTTCTTC
18	.	TRBV4-1	TRBJ2-3	.	CASSQDSLRETSTDTQYF	TGCGCCAGCAGCCAAGATAGCTTACGGGAAACTAGCACAGATACGCAGTATTTT
13	few	TRBV7-8	TRBJ1-2	.	CASSPLTDYGYTF	TGTGCCAGCAGCCCTCTGACAGATTATGGCTACACCTTC
15	.	TRBV27	TRBJ2-6	.	CASAERLSGANVLTF	TGTGCCAGCGCCGAGAGGCTCTCTGGGGCCAACGTCCTGACTTTC
16	few	TRBV20-1	TRBJ2-5	TRBD2	CSARDDLAGARETQYF	TGCAGTGCTAGAGATGACTTAGCGGGGGCTAGGGAGACCCAGTACTTC
12	.	TRBV2	TRBJ2-3	.	CASSELRDTQYF	TGTGCCAGCAGTGAGCTGCGAGATACGCAGTATTTT
14	.	TRBV20-1	TRBJ2-5	.	CSARGWGGGETQYF	TGCAGTGCTAGAGGATGGGGAGGTGGAGAGACCCAGTACTTC
16	.	TRBV15	TRBJ2-7	TRBD2	CATSPGGATSSYEQYF	TGTGCCACCAGCCCCGGGGGGGCCACGAGCTCCTACGAGCAGTACTTC
15	few	TRBV28	TRBJ2-4	.	CASSNRDLAKNIQYF	TGTGCCAGCAGCAACAGGGACTTAGCCAAAAACATTCAGTACTTC
17	few	TRBV28	TRBJ1-2	.	CASSLMDGTTSNYGYTF	TGTGCCAGCAGTTTAATGGATGGGACAACCTCGAACTATGGCTACACCTTC
16	.	TRBV11-2	TRBJ2-3	TRBD2	CASSSLAGVSTDTQYF	TGTGCCAGCAGCTCCCTAGCGGGAGTCAGCACAGATACGCAGTATTTT
14	.	TRBV20-1	TRBJ2-3	.	CSARGKANTDTQYF	TGCAGTGCTAGGGGGAAAGCGAACACAGATACGCAGTATTTT
16	.	TRBV28	TRBJ2-1	TRBD2	CASKQSGTSSYNEQFF	TGTGCCAGCAAACAATCAGGGACTAGCAGTTACAATGAGCAGTTCTTC
13	few	TRBV20-1	TRBJ1-2	TRBD1	CSAKGQGDYGYTF	TGCAGTGCTAAGGGACAGGGGGACTATGGCTACACCTTC
15	many	TRBV12-3/TRBV12-4	TRBJ2-2	.	CASSLRSQNTGELFF	TGTGCCAGCAGTTTGAGATCTCAAAACACCGGGGAGCTGTTTTTT
12	.	TRBV12-3/TRBV12-4	TRBJ2-7	.	CASSSVTYEQYF	TGTGCCAGCAGTTCAGTTACCTACGAGCAGTACTTC
16	.	TRBV10-3	TRBJ1-2	TRBD1	CAISESRQGANYGYTF	TGTGCCATCAGTGAGTCGAGACAGGGGGCGAACTATGGCTACACCTTC
14	.	TRBV5-6	TRBJ2-1	.	CASSFRAKGNEQFF	TGTGCCAGCAGCTTCAGGGCCAAGGGGAATGAGCAGTTCTTC
15	.	TRBV7-2	TRBJ1-5	.	CASSPQGTGNQPQHF	TGTGCCAGCAGCCCACAAGGGACGGGCAATCAGCCCCAGCATTTT
13	.	TRBV20-1	TRBJ1-4	.	CSASGSNNEKLFF	TGCAGTGCTAGTGGCAGTAATAATGAAAAACTGTTTTTT
14	few	TRBV5-5	TRBJ2-5	.	CASSLWREQETQYF	TGTGCCAGCAGCTTGTGGAGGGAACAAGAGACCCAGTACTTC
13	few	TRBV12-3/TRBV12-4	TRBJ2-3	.	CASSLARKDTQYF	TGTGCCAGCAGTTTGGCGCGAAAAGATACGCAGTATTTT
15	few	TRBV12-3/TRBV12-4	TRBJ1-3	.	CASSWGGGSGNTIYF	TGTGCCAGCAGTTGGGGTGGCGGCTCTGGAAACACCATATATTTT
16	few	TRBV7-2	TRBJ2-3	TRBD2	CASSLVGTSGADTQYF	TGTGCCAGCAGCTTAGTGGGGACTAGCGGCGCAGATACGCAGTATTTT
16	few	TRBV6-1	TRBJ2-1	.	CASSINTQLVVGEQFF	TGTGCCAGCAGCATCAACACCCAACTTGTCGTCGGAGAGCAGTTCTTC
13	many	TRBV27	TRBJ1-2	.	CASSPQLIHGYTF	TGTGCCAGCAGTCCGCAGCTGATCCATGGCTACACCTTC
15	.	TRBV6-2/TRBV6-3	TRBJ2-1	.	CASKRLRGPYNEQFF	TGTGCCAGCAAAAGGTTGCGGGGCCCCTACAATGAGCAGTTCTTC
15	few	TRBV30	TRBJ2-3	.	CAWSVQVGVPDTQYF	TGTGCCTGGAGTGTACAGGTCGGAGTTCCAGATACGCAGTATTTT
14	.	TRBV10-3	TRBJ2-1	.	CAIRRASSYNEQFF	TGTGCCATCAGACGGGCGAGCTCCTACAATGAGCAGTTCTTC
16	few	TRBV12-3/TRBV12-4	TRBJ2-3	.	CASSSAGTSFTDTQYF	TGTGCCAGCAGTTCAGCCGGGACATCCTTCACAGATACGCAGTATTTT
13	.	TRBV19	TRBJ1-2	.	CASRKQGSFGYTF	TGTGCCAGTAGGAAACAGGGTTCTTTCGGCTACACCTTC
17	few	TRBV28	TRBJ2-1	TRBD2	CASSYSNRLAGGNEQFF	TGTGCCAGCAGCTATTCAAACCGACTAGCGGGGGGAAATGAGCAGTTCTTC
15	few	TRBV28	TRBJ2-7	.	CASSSRRQVLYEQYF	TGTGCCAGCAGTTCCCGGAGACAGGTGTTATACGAGCAGTACTTC
14	few	TRBV12-3/TRBV12-4	TRBJ1-5	TRBD1	CASSLRGQGQPQHF	TGTGCCAGCAGTTTGAGGGGGCAGGGTCAGCCCCAGCATTTT
12	.	TRBV24-1	TRBJ1-5	.	CATSDLGQPQHF	TGTGCCACCAGTGATTTGGGTCAGCCCCAGCATTTT
15	.	TRBV5-1	TRBJ2-2	TRBD1	CASSFGTDNTGELFF	TGCGCCAGCAGCTTCGGGACAGATAACACCGGGGAGCTGTTTTTT
14	.	TRBV15	TRBJ2-3	.	CATSRRALGDTQYF	TGTGCCACCAGCAGACGGGCCTTGGGAGATACGCAGTATTTT
16	few	TRBV28	TRBJ2-6	TRBD2	CASSPSSGAGANVLTF	TGTGCCAGCAGTCCGAGTAGCGGGGCCGGGGCCAACGTCCTGACTTTC
15	once	TRBV6-2/TRBV6-3	TRBJ2-7	.	CASSYSREGGTEQYF	TGTGCCAGCAGTTACTCCCGAGAAGGGGGGACCGAGCAGTACTTC
14	.	TRBV15	TRBJ2-7	.	CATSRDSGVYEQYF	TGTGCCACCAGCAGAGATTCAGGGGTCTACGAGCAGTACTTC